Reported below is one T cell receptor beta chain. V lost 6 bases and J 6 bases, leaving 13 bases between the germline ends. This CDR3 has 12 residues. Germline CDR1 and CDR2: SGDLS and YYNGEE. These data come from a study of T cells after somatic rescue of genetic block. Libraries were prepared by immunoSEQ multiplex PCR; TCRdb keeps only in-frame clonotypes and omits some of them. Of 95,000 to 120,000 clones listed, around nine tenths are singletons. Sequencing was carried out using peripheral blood mononuclear cells (PBMCs). The V and J genes are TRBV9 and TRBJ2-7, with D hard to call. The receptor was derived from a young woman. The DNA for the CDR3 is TGTGCCAGCACCCTAACCCCTGGCGAGCAGTACTTC. As protein: CASTLTPGEQYF.